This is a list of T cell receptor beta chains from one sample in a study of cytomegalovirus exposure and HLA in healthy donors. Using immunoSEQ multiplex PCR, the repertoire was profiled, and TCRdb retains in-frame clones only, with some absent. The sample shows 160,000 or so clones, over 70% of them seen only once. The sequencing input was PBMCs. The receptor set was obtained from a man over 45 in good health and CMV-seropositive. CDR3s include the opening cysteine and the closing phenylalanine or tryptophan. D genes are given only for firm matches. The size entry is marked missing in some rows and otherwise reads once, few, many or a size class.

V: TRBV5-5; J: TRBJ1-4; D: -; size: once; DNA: TGTGCCAGCAGCTTTCGAGAGGCGGCTGAAAAACTGTTTTTT; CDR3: CASSFREAAEKLFF
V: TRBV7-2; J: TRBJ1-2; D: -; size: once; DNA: TGTGCCAGCAGCTTAGCTTTGGGGGCGGATGGCTACACCTTC; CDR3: CASSLALGADGYTF
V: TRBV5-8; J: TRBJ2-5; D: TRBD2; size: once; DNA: TGTGCCAGCAGCTTCTCGACTAGCGGGAGAGAGACCCAGTACTTC; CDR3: CASSFSTSGRETQYF
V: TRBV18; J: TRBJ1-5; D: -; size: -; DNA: TGTGCCAGCTCACCACCGGGCCAGCCCCAGCATTTT; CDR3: CASSPPGQPQHF
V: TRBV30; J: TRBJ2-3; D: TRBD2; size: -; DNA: TGTGCCTGGAGCAGGAGCGGGGCAAGCACAGATACGCAGTATTTT; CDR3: CAWSRSGASTDTQYF
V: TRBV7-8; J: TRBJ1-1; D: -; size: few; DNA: TGTGCCAGCAGCTTAGGGCCCCAGAACACTGAAGCTTTCTTT; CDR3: CASSLGPQNTEAFF
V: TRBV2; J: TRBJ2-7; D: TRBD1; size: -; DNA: TGTGCCAGCAGTTATGCCGGGACAGGGAGCTCCTACGAGCAGTACTTC; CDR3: CASSYAGTGSSYEQYF
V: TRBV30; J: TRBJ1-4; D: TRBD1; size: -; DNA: TGTGCCTGGAGTTTCGGACAGGGGGCTCGTGAAAAACTGTTTTTT; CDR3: CAWSFGQGAREKLFF
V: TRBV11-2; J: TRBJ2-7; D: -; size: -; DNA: TGTGCCAGCAGCTTAGGTCAGGGAAGTGGGTACGAGCAGTACTTC; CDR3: CASSLGQGSGYEQYF
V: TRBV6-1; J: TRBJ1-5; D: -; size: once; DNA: TGTGCCAGCAGTTGGTTAGGGGGCAATCAGCCCCAGCATTTT; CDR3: CASSWLGGNQPQHF
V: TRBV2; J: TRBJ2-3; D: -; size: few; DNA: TGTGCCAGCAGTGGACTAGAGAGAGATACGCAGTATTTT; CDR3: CASSGLERDTQYF
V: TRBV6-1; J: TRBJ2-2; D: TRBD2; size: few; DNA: TGTGCCAGCAGTGAATGGTTAGCGGGGAATTCCGGGGAGCTGTTTTTT; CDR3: CASSEWLAGNSGELFF
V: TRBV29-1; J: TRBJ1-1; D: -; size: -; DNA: TGCAGCGTTGAAAAAAGAGGCAGAATGAACACTGAAGCTTTCTTT; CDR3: CSVEKRGRMNTEAFF
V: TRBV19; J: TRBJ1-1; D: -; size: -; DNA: TGTGCCAGTAGGGATTTAGCGAACACTGAAGCTTTCTTT; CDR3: CASRDLANTEAFF
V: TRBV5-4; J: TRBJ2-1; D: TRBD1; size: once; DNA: TGTGCCAGCAGCCTTGACAGGGGTGGTGAGCAGTTCTTC; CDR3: CASSLDRGGEQFF
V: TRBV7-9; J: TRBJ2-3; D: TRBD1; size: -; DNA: TGTGCCAGCAGCTGGGACAGGGGGAGCACAGATACGCAGTATTTT; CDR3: CASSWDRGSTDTQYF
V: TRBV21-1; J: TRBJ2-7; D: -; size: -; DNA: TGTGCCAGCAGCAAAAACAAGACGGGGGTCTACGAGCAGTACTTC; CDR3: CASSKNKTGVYEQYF
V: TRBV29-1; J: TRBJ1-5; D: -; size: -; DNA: TGCAGCGTTCCTGGGGCGGGCAATCAGCCCCAGCATTTT; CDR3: CSVPGAGNQPQHF
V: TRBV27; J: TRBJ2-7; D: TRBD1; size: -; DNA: TGTGCCAGCAGTTCCCTCCAGGGACAGTTTTACGAGCAGTACTTC; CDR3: CASSSLQGQFYEQYF
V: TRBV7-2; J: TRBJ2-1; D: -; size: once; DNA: TGTGCCAGCAGCTTTAGGGGGGGCTCGTACAATGAGCAGTTCTTC; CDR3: CASSFRGGSYNEQFF
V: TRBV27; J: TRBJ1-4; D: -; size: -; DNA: TGTGCCAGCAGAATGACAGGAATGCGGTCTAATGAAAAACTGTTTTTT; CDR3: CASRMTGMRSNEKLFF
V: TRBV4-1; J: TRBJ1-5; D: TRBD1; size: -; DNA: TGCGCCAGCAGCGCGGACAGGGGAAATCAGCCCCAGCATTTT; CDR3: CASSADRGNQPQHF
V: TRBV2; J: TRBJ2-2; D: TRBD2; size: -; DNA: TGTGCCAGCGGACTAGCGGGAGACACCGGGGAGCTGTTTTTT; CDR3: CASGLAGDTGELFF
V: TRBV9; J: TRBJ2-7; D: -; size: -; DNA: TGTGCCAGCAGCGTAGCGGCAGGGGCTACCCCCCACGAGCAGTACTTC; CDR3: CASSVAAGATPHEQYF
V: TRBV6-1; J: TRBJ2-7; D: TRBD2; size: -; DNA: TGTGCCAGCATCCTAGCGGGGACTTACGAGCAGTACTTC; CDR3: CASILAGTYEQYF
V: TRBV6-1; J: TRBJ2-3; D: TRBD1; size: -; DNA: TGTGCCAGCAGTGAATGGGCAGGGGGAAAGGTTGATACGCAGTATTTT; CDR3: CASSEWAGGKVDTQYF
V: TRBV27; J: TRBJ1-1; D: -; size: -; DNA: TGTGCCAGCAGTCTCCGAGACACGGACACTGAAGCTTTCTTT; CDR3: CASSLRDTDTEAFF
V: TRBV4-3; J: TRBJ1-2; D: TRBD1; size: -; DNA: TGCGCCAGCAGCCAGGGACAGGGAGCTGGCTACACCTTC; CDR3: CASSQGQGAGYTF
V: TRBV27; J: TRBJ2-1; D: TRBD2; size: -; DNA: TGTGCCAGCAGTACAACTAGCGGGAGTTACAATGAGCAGTTCTTC; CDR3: CASSTTSGSYNEQFF
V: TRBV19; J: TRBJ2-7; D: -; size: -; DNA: TGTGCCAGTAGTATAGTGGGGCCCCCCTACGAGCAGTACTTC; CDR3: CASSIVGPPYEQYF
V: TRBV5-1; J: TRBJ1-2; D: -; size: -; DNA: TGCGCCAGCAGCTTGGGGTGGCAAGACTATGGCTACACCTTC; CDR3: CASSLGWQDYGYTF
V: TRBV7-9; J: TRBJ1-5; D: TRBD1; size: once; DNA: TGTGCCAGCAGCGCGGACAGGGTTGGGTTGCATTTT; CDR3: CASSADRVGLHF
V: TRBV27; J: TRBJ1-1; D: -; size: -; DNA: TGTGCCAGCAGTTGGGGCAACACTGAAGCTTTCTTT; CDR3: CASSWGNTEAFF
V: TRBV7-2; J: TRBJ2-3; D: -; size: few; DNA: TGTGCCAGCAGCCCGACGCGACGGGGGATGGATACGCAGTATTTT; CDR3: CASSPTRRGMDTQYF
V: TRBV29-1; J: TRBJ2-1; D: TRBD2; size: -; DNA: TGCAGCGCCCCAAGCGGGGGGAGCTCCTACAATGAGCAGTTCTTC; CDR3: CSAPSGGSSYNEQFF
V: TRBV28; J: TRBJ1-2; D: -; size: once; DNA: TGTGCCAGCAGTTCCCTTCGCGGGGGCTCTGGCTACACCTTC; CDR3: CASSSLRGGSGYTF
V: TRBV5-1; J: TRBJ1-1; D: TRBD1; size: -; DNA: TGCGCCAGCAGCGTGACAGGGGCGAACACTGAAGCTTTCTTT; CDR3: CASSVTGANTEAFF
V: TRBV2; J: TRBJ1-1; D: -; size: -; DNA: TGTGCCAGCAGTCCAGGGGAGTACACTGAAGCTTTCTTT; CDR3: CASSPGEYTEAFF
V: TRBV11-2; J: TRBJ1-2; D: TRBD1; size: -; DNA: TGTGCCAGCAGCTTAGTCGGACAGGGGGCGTGGGGCTACACCTTC; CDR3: CASSLVGQGAWGYTF